The 15 T cell receptor beta chains below all came from one sample that was sequenced in a study of response to subunit inactivated influenza vaccine. In TCRdb, the RT-PCR reads were re-called with MiXCR into one record per CDR3 protein. Among fewer than 700,000 distinct CDR3 sequences listed, about an eighth were seen once. The sample consisted of PBMCs from blood, taken 40 to 50 days after vaccination. These receptors were obtained from a man aged 45-65 years who received an inactivated influenza vaccine.

The rearrangement links TRBV18 to TRBJ1-1; no firm D call. The germline V gene encodes CDR1 KGHSH and CDR2 LQKENI. The CDR3 covers 14 residues. Trimming removed 2 bases from V and 1 base from J, with 8 bases in between. The CDR3 bases are TGTGCCAGCTCACCATTTACAGAGAACACTGAAGCTTTCTTT. Its translation: CASSPFTENTEAFF.

This clonotype came up many times. CDR3 protein: CASSEFGEPNYNEQFF. CDR3 nucleotide sequence: TGTGCCAGCAGTGAGTTTGGGGAACCAAACTACAATGAGCAGTTCTTC. The chain employs TRBV25-1 and TRBJ2-1; D unclear. The CDR3 has 16 amino acids. Germline V CDR1 and CDR2: MGHDK, SYGVNS. Deletions cut 3 bases from V and 3 bases from J, with 15 bases between.

There are many counts of this clonotype. This chain joins TRBV7-9 and TRBJ2-1; D remains ambiguous. This CDR3 region has 13 residues. V was clipped by 2 bases and J by 12 bases, with 14 bases between them. Germline lookup yields CDR1 SEHNR and CDR2 FQNEAQ (reference sequence). The CDR3 is CASSLTGSEGQFF. The CDR3, as DNA: TGTGCCAGCAGCTTAACCGGATCGGAAGGGCAGTTCTTC.

This clonotype was counted once. This rearrangement joins TRBV7-2 to TRBJ1-5; D unclear. Germline V lookup: CDR1 SGHTA, CDR2 FQGNSA. This CDR3 has 13 amino acids. The V end lost 2 bases, the J end lost 7 bases, and 9 bases lay between the germline ends. The CDR3 loop is CASSLQVSQPQHF. In nucleotides, the CDR3 is TGTGCCAGCAGCTTACAGGTTTCGCAGCCCCAGCATTTT.

The CDR3 is CASSFSSGGGETQYF. In DNA form, the CDR3 reads TGTGCCAGCAGTTTTTCTAGCGGGGGAGGGGAGACCCAGTACTTC. The V gene is TRBV12-3 or TRBV12-4, the J gene TRBJ2-5; 10 bases fit TRBD2. The CDR3 spans 15 residues. V lost 3 bases, J lost 5 bases, and 6 bases stayed unmatched.

In its sample, this clonotype was seen a few times. The J gene is TRBJ2-1, the V gene TRBV7-8; the match to TRBD2 covers 7 bases. There are 13 residues in the CDR3. The J segment lost 8 bases and the V segment lost 0 bases, leaving 1 base of the junction unmatched. Germline CDR1 SGHVS, CDR2 FQNEAQ. CDR3 sequence (DNA): TGTGCCAGCAGCTTAGCGGGGGGGGATGAGCAGTTCTTC. It yields the protein CASSLAGGDEQFF.

This clonotype was recorded a few times. The V call is TRBV7-8, the J call TRBJ2-3, with a weak D call TRBD1 (6 bases). Per the germline V gene, CDR1 is SGHVS and CDR2 is FQNEAQ. This CDR3 comprises 15 residues. The V and J ends lost 4 bases and 2 bases respectively, with 13 bases between them. The CDR3 here is CASSYGQTHTDTQYF. The CDR3, as DNA: TGTGCCAGCAGCTACGGACAGACACACACAGATACGCAGTATTTT.

This clonotype has a handful of counts. This sequence joins TRBV6-4 and TRBJ2-4, with 10 bases that match TRBD2. The junction had 12 bases not matched to a gene; V was cut back by 7 bases and J by 3 bases. Germline lookup yields CDR1 MRHNA and CDR2 SNTAGT. This CDR3 is 17 amino acids long. In DNA form, the CDR3 reads TGTGCCAGCACCCAGGTTGGCCTAGCGGGGGTCAAAAACATTCAGTACTTC. Its protein is CASTQVGLAGVKNIQYF.

The chain couples TRBV29-1 to TRBJ1-1; the D is unclear. CDR1 SQVTM and CDR2 ANQGSEA come from the germline V gene. V gave up 3 bases and J gave up 10 bases, with 12 bases separating them. CDR3 length equals 11 residues. CDR3 DNA sequence: TGCAGCGTTGATGACGAACTGCGAGCTTTCTTT. As protein: CSVDDELRAFF.

This clonotype has ten or more counts. The V gene is TRBV4-3, the J gene TRBJ2-3, with 11 bases that match TRBD2. The CDR3 length is 19 residues. Germline CDR1 and CDR2: LGHNA and YSLEER. The junction had 11 bases not matched to a gene; V was cut back by 1 base and J by 2 bases. The DNA of the CDR3 is TGCGCCAGCAGCCAAGTTCTCAGCCGACTAGCGGGGTACACAGATACGCAGTATTTT. Translated, it gives CASSQVLSRLAGYTDTQYF.

This clonotype turned up a few times. The chain has TRBV4-2 and TRBJ2-3; D unclear. CDR1 and CDR2 (germline): LGHNA, YNFKEQ. This CDR3 comprises 17 residues. Trimming took off 2 bases at V and 0 bases at J, with 15 bases between the two ends. The CDR3 nucleotides are TGTGCCAGCAGCCAAATGGGTGTATTGGCTAGCACAGATACGCAGTATTTT. Residues: CASSQMGVLASTDTQYF.

This clonotype has only a few counts. V is TRBV6-2 or TRBV6-3 and J is TRBJ1-4; no definite D call. Germline V gene sequence: CDR1 MNHEY, CDR2 SVGEGT. The CDR3 contains 16 residues. V was trimmed by 6 bases and J by 0 bases, leaving 14 bases between them. The CDR3 nucleotides are TGTGCCAGCAGCTTACGTCGGGTAGCAACTAATGAAAAACTGTTTTTT. It encodes CASSLRRVATNEKLFF.

The chain joins TRBV5-1 to TRBJ2-1; TRBD2 matches 8 bases. Trimming removed 0 bases from V and 0 bases from J; junction bases left unmatched: 5. Per the germline V gene, CDR1 is SGHRS and CDR2 is YFSETQ. The length of the CDR3 is 17 residues. In nucleotides, the CDR3 is TGCGCCAGCAGCTTGGCCGGACTAGCAAGCTCCTACAATGAGCAGTTCTTC. It is translated as CASSLAGLASSYNEQFF.

This clonotype was observed a few times. The chain carries TRBV9 and TRBJ2-5; no reliable D call. CDR3 length: 14 residues. Germline loops: CDR1 SGDLS, CDR2 YYNGEE. The V and J ends lost 4 bases and 2 bases respectively, with 12 bases between them. The CDR3 here is CASSPNIEQETQYF. DNA of the CDR3: TGTGCCAGCAGCCCTAACATCGAACAAGAGACCCAGTACTTC.

The table lists this clonotype with many counts. This rearrangement joins TRBV7-2 to TRBJ1-1; D unresolved. The germline CDR1 and CDR2 sequences are SGHTA and FQGNSA. The CDR3 is 11 amino acids. V was shortened by 6 bases and J by 5 bases, with 7 bases between the two germline ends. CDR3 DNA: TGTGCCAGCAGGATCGTGACTGAAGCTTTCTTT. It translates to CASRIVTEAFF.